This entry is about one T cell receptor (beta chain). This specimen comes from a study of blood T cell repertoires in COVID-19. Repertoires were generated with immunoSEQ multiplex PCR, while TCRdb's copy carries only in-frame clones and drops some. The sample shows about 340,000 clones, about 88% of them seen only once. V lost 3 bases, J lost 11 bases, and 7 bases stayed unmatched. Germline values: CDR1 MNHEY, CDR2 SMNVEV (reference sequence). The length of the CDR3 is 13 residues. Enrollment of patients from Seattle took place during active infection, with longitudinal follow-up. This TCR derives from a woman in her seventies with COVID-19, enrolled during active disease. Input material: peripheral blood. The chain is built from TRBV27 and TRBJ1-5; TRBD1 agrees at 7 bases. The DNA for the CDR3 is TGTGCCAGCAGTTTTAGGGGGCTAATGGCCCAGCATTTT. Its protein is CASSFRGLMAQHF.